This TCR beta chain was recovered during a study of blood T cell repertoires in COVID-19. Study details: Material from acute and convalescent COVID-19 was sourced from the United States, Italy and Spain. PBMCs, B-cell-depleted T cells, or T cells were the source of the cDNA or gDNA that made up the material.

Per the study methods: Quantification of nucleated cells was approximated via reference gene primer amplification. Generated by immunoSEQ multiplex PCR, the TCRdb table keeps only in-frame clones and is missing some. V and J calls and clone size are copied from that table; D and trimming were computed from the DNA. The sample consists of a few hundred thousand clones, around nine tenths of them appearing once. The count of this clone is one. The TCR originated in an older woman with active or convalescent COVID-19. Material for sequencing was peripheral blood.

The CDR3 nucleotides read TGCGCCAGCAGCCAAGGGATAACAGAGAACACTGAAGCTTTCTTT. This encodes CASSQGITENTEAFF. J is TRBJ1-1 and V is TRBV4-3; no clear D gene. The CDR3 sequence is 15 residues long. The V and J ends lost 1 base and 1 base respectively, with 10 bases between them. Germline V lookup: CDR1 LGHNA, CDR2 YSLEER.